This is a list of T cell receptor beta chains from one sample in a study of blood T cell repertoires in COVID-19. Sequencing was performed with immunoSEQ multiplex PCR; in TCRdb, only in-frame clones are kept and a portion is missing. The sample consists of more than 9,500 clones, 85% to 90% of them appearing once. Specimen: peripheral blood. The receptors come from an older woman with active COVID-19. Each CDR3 is given with its conserved first and last residue. The D gene is left open where the match is weak. A clone size is listed for some rows: how often the clone was seen (once, few, many), or a class if it is expanded.

v_call	clone_size	d_call	j_call	cdr3_aa	cdr3_nt
TRBV5-1	NA	TRBD2	TRBJ2-1	CASSLSGGGLVSSYNEQFF	TGCGCCAGCAGCTTGAGTGGCGGGGGACTCGTTAGCTCCTACAATGAGCAGTTCTTC
TRBV3-1/TRBV3-2	NA	NA	TRBJ1-5	CASSQGGWRNQPQHF	TGTGCCAGCAGCCAAGGGGGTTGGAGGAATCAGCCCCAGCATTTT
TRBV11-2	few	NA	TRBJ2-7	CASSELVGGRRSYEQYF	TGTGCCAGCAGCGAACTCGTCGGGGGGCGAAGGAGCTACGAGCAGTACTTC
TRBV5-1	few	NA	TRBJ2-1	CASSLVLGENNEQFF	TGCGCCAGCAGCTTGGTGCTAGGAGAAAATAATGAGCAGTTCTTC
TRBV5-1	NA	NA	TRBJ2-7	CASSLSEGGYSYEQYF	TGCGCCAGCAGCTTGAGTGAGGGTGGGTACTCCTACGAGCAGTACTTC
TRBV6-6	NA	TRBD2	TRBJ2-2	CASSYPGLENTGELFF	TGTGCCAGCAGTTATCCGGGACTAGAGAACACCGGGGAGCTGTTTTTT
TRBV6-5	NA	NA	TRBJ1-5	CASIRASRGQQPQHF	TGTGCCAGCATCCGGGCATCGCGGGGTCAACAGCCCCAGCATTTT
TRBV5-1	NA	NA	TRBJ2-7	CASSLAVGSEGQYF	TGCGCCAGCAGCTTGGCCGTAGGATCCGAGGGGCAGTACTTC
TRBV14	NA	NA	TRBJ2-2	CASSQYRNTGELFF	TGTGCCAGCAGCCAGTACAGGAACACCGGGGAGCTGTTTTTT
TRBV4-2	NA	TRBD1	TRBJ1-4	CASSHGPGGPNEKLFF	TGTGCCAGCAGCCATGGACCAGGGGGACCTAATGAAAAACTGTTTTTT
TRBV9	NA	TRBD2	TRBJ2-3	CASSVWRGSTDTQYF	TGTGCCAGCAGCGTATGGCGGGGGAGCACAGATACGCAGTATTTT
TRBV7-9	NA	TRBD2	TRBJ2-1	CASSFRRGSYNEQFF	TGTGCCAGCAGCTTTCGGCGGGGGTCCTACAATGAGCAGTTCTTC
TRBV2	NA	TRBD1	TRBJ2-7	CASSVIRDRVSYEQYF	TGTGCCAGCAGTGTTATCCGGGACAGGGTCTCCTACGAGCAGTACTTC
TRBV5-1	NA	TRBD2	TRBJ2-3	CASTSGGLTDTQYF	TGCGCCAGCACCAGCGGGGGGCTCACAGATACGCAGTATTTT
TRBV27	NA	NA	TRBJ2-5	CASSFGDKETQYF	TGTGCCAGCAGTTTCGGGGATAAAGAGACCCAGTACTTC
TRBV28	NA	NA	TRBJ1-5	CASLGVKGTSNQPQHF	TGTGCCAGCCTCGGAGTGAAAGGAACTAGCAATCAGCCCCAGCATTTT
TRBV5-5	few	NA	TRBJ1-3	CASSLTGNQGSGNTIYF	TGTGCCAGCAGCTTAACAGGAAATCAAGGGTCTGGAAACACCATATATTTT
TRBV5-1	NA	NA	TRBJ1-1	CASRTVEGAEAFF	TGCGCCAGCAGGACAGTGGAGGGAGCTGAAGCTTTCTTT
TRBV7-9	NA	TRBD2	TRBJ2-3	CASSGGLAGVDTDTQYF	TGTGCCAGCAGCGGAGGACTAGCGGGGGTTGACACAGATACGCAGTATTTT
TRBV18	NA	NA	TRBJ1-2	CASSRPSLANYGYTF	TGTGCCAGCTCACGCCCTAGCCTCGCAAACTATGGCTACACCTTC
TRBV6-5	NA	NA	TRBJ1-4	CASKRTINEKLFF	TGTGCCAGCAAGCGGACCATTAATGAAAAACTGTTTTTT
TRBV18	NA	TRBD1	TRBJ1-2	CASSPRGTAGYTF	TGTGCCAGCTCACCACGGGGGACAGCGGGCTACACCTTC
TRBV29-1	NA	TRBD1	TRBJ2-1	CSVEDRGRLHEQFF	TGCAGCGTCGAGGACAGGGGGCGACTCCATGAGCAGTTCTTC
TRBV19	NA	TRBD2	TRBJ2-1	CASSPPGLAGDPEQFF	TGTGCCAGTAGTCCCCCGGGACTAGCGGGAGACCCTGAGCAGTTCTTC
TRBV29-1	few	TRBD1	TRBJ2-5	CSVLTGAPGAQYF	TGCAGCGTGCTGACAGGGGCGCCAGGGGCCCAGTACTTC
TRBV18	NA	NA	TRBJ1-1	CASSPVMGLTTEAFF	TGTGCCAGCTCACCCGTCATGGGACTGACGACTGAAGCTTTCTTT
TRBV7-6	NA	TRBD1	TRBJ1-5	CASSLGEGANAQPQHF	TGTGCCAGCAGCTTAGGTGAGGGGGCGAACGCTCAGCCCCAGCATTTT
TRBV11-2	NA	TRBD2	TRBJ2-1	CASSLGSGLLYNEQFF	TGTGCCAGCAGCTTAGGGTCGGGACTACTGTACAATGAGCAGTTCTTC
TRBV9	NA	NA	TRBJ2-1	CASSVGLAEGEQFF	TGTGCCAGCAGCGTAGGCTTGGCAGAGGGTGAGCAGTTCTTC
TRBV28	NA	TRBD2	TRBJ2-5	CASSVGGTSWSQYF	TGTGCCAGCAGTGTGGGGGGGACTAGCTGGTCCCAGTACTTC
TRBV5-5	NA	NA	TRBJ2-5	CASRAGYQETQYF	TGTGCCAGCAGGGCGGGATACCAAGAGACCCAGTACTTC
TRBV19	once	NA	TRBJ1-5	CASSSQSNQPQHF	TGTGCCAGTAGTAGCCAGAGCAATCAGCCCCAGCATTTT
TRBV30	NA	NA	TRBJ2-2	CAWSVSRNTGELFF	TGTGCCTGGAGTGTATCCAGGAACACCGGGGAGCTGTTTTTT
TRBV15	NA	NA	TRBJ2-7	CATSRDSGSRAYEQYF	TGTGCCACCAGCAGAGATAGCGGCTCCAGGGCCTACGAGCAGTACTTC
TRBV2	once	NA	TRBJ2-1	CASSTPSSSYNEQFF	TGTGCCAGCAGCACCCCGTCGAGCTCCTACAATGAGCAGTTCTTC
TRBV28	NA	NA	TRBJ2-6	CASSPSTGISGANVLTF	TGTGCCAGCAGTCCTTCGACAGGCATCTCTGGGGCCAACGTCCTGACTTTC
TRBV5-1	NA	NA	TRBJ1-1	CASSSGGASTEAFF	TGCGCCAGCAGCTCCGGCGGGGCGAGCACTGAAGCTTTCTTT
TRBV6-5	NA	NA	TRBJ1-1	CASSYQDWGTEAFF	TGTGCCAGCAGTTACCAGGACTGGGGTACTGAAGCTTTCTTT
TRBV30	NA	NA	TRBJ1-4	CAWSDDGDREKLFF	TGTGCCTGGAGTGACGACGGAGATCGGGAAAAACTGTTTTTT
TRBV30	NA	NA	TRBJ2-1	CAWSVASNEQFF	TGTGCCTGGAGTGTGGCTAGTAATGAGCAGTTCTTC
TRBV5-1	NA	NA	TRBJ2-5	CASSLVVAGKETQYF	TGCGCCAGCAGCTTGGTGGTGGCGGGGAAGGAGACCCAGTACTTC
TRBV30	NA	TRBD1	TRBJ2-7	CAWNPGQGNEQYF	TGTGCCTGGAACCCGGGACAGGGGAACGAGCAGTACTTC
TRBV4-1	NA	TRBD1	TRBJ1-1	CASSQGDSPTEAFF	TGCGCCAGCAGCCAGGGGGACAGCCCCACTGAAGCTTTCTTT
TRBV2	NA	NA	TRBJ1-1	CASRRQDDAEAFF	TGTGCCAGCAGGAGACAGGACGACGCTGAAGCTTTCTTT
TRBV5-6	NA	TRBD1	TRBJ1-2	CASTGQGNYGYTF	TGTGCCAGCACCGGACAGGGCAACTATGGCTACACCTTC
TRBV7-9	NA	NA	TRBJ2-7	CASSADYLLYEQYF	TGTGCCAGCAGCGCCGACTACCTTCTCTACGAGCAGTACTTC
TRBV27	NA	TRBD2	TRBJ2-1	CASSPLGGRSYNEQFF	TGTGCCAGCAGTCCCCTGGGCGGGAGGTCTTACAATGAGCAGTTCTTC
TRBV2	NA	TRBD2	TRBJ2-7	CASSLAGSSYEQYF	TGTGCCAGCAGCCTAGCGGGGTCCTCCTACGAGCAGTACTTC
TRBV7-9	NA	NA	TRBJ1-5	CASSLGRTLQQYSNQPQHF	TGTGCCAGCAGCTTAGGGAGAACCCTGCAGCAGTATAGCAATCAGCCCCAGCATTTT
TRBV7-9	NA	TRBD1	TRBJ1-4	CASRGGTGGEKLFF	TGTGCCAGCAGAGGGGGAACAGGGGGCGAAAAACTGTTTTTT
TRBV7-8	NA	TRBD2	TRBJ2-7	CASSITQWGEGRSYEQYF	TGTGCCAGCAGCATTACACAATGGGGGGAGGGCCGCTCCTACGAGCAGTACTTC
TRBV3-1/TRBV3-2	few	NA	TRBJ1-3	CASSQRQGTGNTIYF	TGTGCCAGCAGCCAAAGGCAGGGGACAGGAAACACCATATATTTT
TRBV19	NA	TRBD2	TRBJ2-2	CASSTPGLSNTGELFF	TGTGCCAGTAGTACTCCGGGACTATCGAACACCGGGGAGCTGTTTTTT
TRBV6-4	once	NA	TRBJ1-2	CASKQDSGLYGYTF	TGTGCCAGCAAACAGGACAGTGGGCTCTATGGCTACACCTTC